The 16 T cell receptor beta chains below all came from one sample that was sequenced in a study of T cell responses to AZD1222 COVID-19 vaccine. Only in-frame clones appear in the TCRdb table, and some are missing; sequencing was by immunoSEQ multiplex PCR. The profile shows under 200,000 clones, 80% to 90% of them singletons. Sequencing used peripheral blood, obtained on day 0 of MenACWY control vaccination. Source of these receptors: an adult in good health.

This clone was seen a few times. The CDR3 bases are TGTGCCAGCAGCTTTGGGTCTCTCTATGGCTACACCTTC. This encodes CASSFGSLYGYTF. The chain joins TRBV5-8 to TRBJ1-2; D is uncertain. This CDR3 has 13 amino acids. The germline V gene encodes CDR1 SGHTS and CDR2 YDEGEE. Trimming took 2 bases from V and 4 from J, leaving 9 bases between them.

This chain connects TRBV28 to TRBJ1-3, with no clear D. V shed 4 bases and J shed 5 bases, with 18 bases lying between them. The CDR3 totals 16 residues. Germline CDR1 MDHEN, CDR2 SYDVKM. The CDR3 loop reads CASSSPEGLGRNTIYF. The CDR3 DNA follows: TGTGCCAGCAGTTCCCCGGAAGGGTTAGGGAGAAACACCATATATTTT.

As to this clone: This specimen includes other DNA sequences encoding the same CDR3. CDR3 coding DNA: TGTGCCAGCAGCGTAGGGGGGGTTGGCACTGAAGCTTTCTTT. Its protein product is CASSVGGVGTEAFF. The chain recombines TRBV9 with TRBJ1-1, with D possibly matching TRBD1 (5 bases). Germline V gene sequence: CDR1 SGDLS, CDR2 YYNGEE. This CDR3 region has 14 residues. Deletions cut 0 bases from V and 4 bases from J, with 10 bases between. The full variable domain, rest sourced from reference TRBV9 and TRBJ1-1, is DSGVTQTPKHLITATGQRVTLRCSPRSGDLSVYWYQQSLDQGLQFLIQYYNGEERAKGNILERFSAQQFPDLHSELNLSSLELGDSALYFCASSVGGVGTEAFFGQGTRLTVV.

The V call is TRBV12-3 or TRBV12-4, the J call TRBJ2-7; the match to TRBD1 covers 8 bases. This CDR3 has 13 residues. V was pared by 4 bases and J by 4 bases, with 3 bases of the junction left unmatched. The CDR3 nucleotides are TGTGCCAGCAGTTCGACAGGGGTTTACGAGCAGTACTTC. Residues: CASSSTGVYEQYF.

This clone has a single count. V is TRBV28 and J is TRBJ2-7, with TRBD2 matching over 13 bases. Per the germline V gene, CDR1 is MDHEN and CDR2 is SYDVKM. CDR3 length: 17 residues. V shed 1 base and J 7 bases; nucleotides not matched to a gene: 10. Here the CDR3 reads CASSLYRLAGGLMEQYF. The CDR3 bases are TGTGCCAGCAGTTTATACCGACTAGCGGGGGGCCTTATGGAGCAGTACTTC.

This sequence joins TRBV10-3 and TRBJ2-7, with D tentatively TRBD1 or TRBD2 (5 bases each). Germline lookup yields CDR1 ENHRY and CDR2 SYGVKD. V lost 7 bases and J lost 2, with 15 bases in between. CDR3 size: 14 residues. The CDR3 DNA follows: TGTGCCATCACTTTCGGGGACCGACCCTACGAGCAGTACTTC. Protein product: CAITFGDRPYEQYF.

The chain joins TRBV28 to TRBJ1-3; perhaps TRBD1 as D (5 bases). The V gene lost 7 bases and the J gene lost 0 bases, with 22 bases spanning the gap. Germline lookup yields CDR1 MDHEN and CDR2 SYDVKM. This CDR3 is built from 18 residues. The DNA for the CDR3 is TGTGCCAGCATCATCCCGGATCAGAAGGGGTTCTCTGGAAACACCATATATTTT. This gives the protein CASIIPDQKGFSGNTIYF.

This clone was counted once. The rearrangement joins TRBV23-1 to TRBJ1-5; D is perhaps TRBD1 (6 bases). TRBV23-1 is an ORF; its function is uncertain. The CDR3 covers 16 residues. Trimming pared 0 bases from V and 4 bases from J, leaving 13 bases between. Here the CDR3 DNA reads TGCGCCAGCAGTCAATCGCCGGGAAGGGGGAATCAGCCCCAGCATTTT. Protein product: CASSQSPGRGNQPQHF.

CDR3 amino acids: CASSTTGGSSYEQYF. CDR3 sequence (DNA): TGTGCCAGCAGTACCACAGGGGGGTCTTCCTACGAGCAGTACTTC. The chain joins TRBV27 to TRBJ2-7; 8 bases align to TRBD1. CDR1 and CDR2 (germline): MNHEY, SMNVEV (reference sequence). CDR3 length: 15 amino acids. V gave up 5 bases and J gave up 1 base; unmatched junction bases: 7.

This chain connects TRBV3-1 (or the pseudogene TRBV3-2) to TRBJ1-1, with unresolved D. V lost 1 base and J lost 3, with 6 bases in between. In germline, CDR1 is LGHDT, CDR2 YNNKEL (reference sequence). The CDR3 runs to 13 residues. CDR3 sequence: CASSQGPDTEAFF. In DNA form, the CDR3 reads TGTGCCAGCAGCCAAGGGCCAGACACTGAAGCTTTCTTT.

The chain combines TRBV7-8 with TRBJ1-5; no firm D call. Per germline, CDR1 SGHVS and CDR2 FQNEAQ. V shed 1 base and J shed 0 bases, with 13 bases lying between them. The CDR3 is 17 amino acids. CDR3 sequence: CASSLDGSVYSNQPQHF. CDR3 in DNA: TGTGCCAGCAGCTTAGATGGCTCAGTTTATAGCAATCAGCCCCAGCATTTT.

V is TRBV10-3 and J is TRBJ1-2; 7 bases match TRBD1. The CDR3 runs 13 residues. Per the germline V gene, CDR1 is ENHRY and CDR2 is SYGVKD. V trimming: 7 bases; J trimming: 4 bases; junction bases outside the gene matches: 6. CDR3 residues: CAITGDSRYGYTF. CDR3 in DNA: TGTGCCATCACTGGGGACAGCCGCTATGGCTACACCTTC.

This clone was found once. V gene TRBV19 combines with J gene TRBJ2-1; a weak D match, TRBD2 (5 bases). With 5 bases removed from V and 0 bases from J, the gap between germline ends came to 11 bases. The CDR3 has 15 amino acids. Germline assignment: CDR1 LNHDA and CDR2 SQIVND (reference sequence). The chain's CDR3 is CASSFAGPSYNEQFF. The CDR3 bases are TGTGCCAGTAGTTTCGCGGGCCCCTCCTACAATGAGCAGTTCTTC.

The genes are TRBV25-1 and TRBJ2-2; D ambiguous. The CDR3 covers 13 residues. Deletions cut 4 bases from V and 7 bases from J, with 10 bases between. CDR1 is MGHDK, CDR2 SYGVNS, per germline. The CDR3 sequence is CASSAPVVGELFF. CDR3 DNA sequence: TGTGCCAGCAGTGCACCCGTGGTCGGGGAGCTGTTTTTT. The variable domain in full, completed from reference TRBV25-1 and TRBJ2-2, reads EADIYQTPRYLVIGTGKKITLECSQTMGHDKMYWYQQDPGMELHLIHYSYGVNSTEKGDLSSESTVSRIRTEHFPLTLESARPSHTSQYLCASSAPVVGELFFGEGSRLTVL.

The chain uses TRBV5-4 and TRBJ1-2; D is perhaps TRBD1 (5 bases). Germline lookup yields CDR1 SGHNT and CDR2 YYREEE (reference sequence). The CDR3 runs to 14 residues. V was cut by 2 bases and J by 8 bases, with 16 bases left in between. This chain's CDR3 is CASSLDSQGDGYTF. The CDR3 coding sequence is TGTGCCAGCAGCTTAGACTCCCAGGGAGACGGCTACACCTTC.

The CDR3 loop reads CAWSVGQVTYEQYF. CDR3 DNA: TGTGCCTGGAGTGTAGGACAGGTTACCTACGAGCAGTACTTC. The V and J genes are TRBV30 and TRBJ2-7; TRBD1 matches at 7 bases. This CDR3 comprises 14 residues. V was clipped by 0 bases and J by 2 bases; unmatched bases: 4. Germline V gene data show CDR1 as GTSNPN and CDR2 as SVGIG (reference sequence).